This TCR beta chain is from a study of cytomegalovirus exposure and HLA in healthy donors. Overall study results and limits: Some highly shared sequence variants likely arose as a pipeline artifact. As a later analysis revealed, most CMV-associated TCR beta chains appeared HLA-restricted.

V was clipped by 2 bases and J by 6 bases, with 9 bases between them. Looked up from germline, CDR1 is SEHNR and CDR2 is FQNEAQ (reference sequence). The CDR3 contains 13 residues. On this clone itself: Its target is unknown.

It was with 60 Vbeta and 13 Jbeta primers that the PCR ran. Original data processing: In a later analysis, approximately 80 million unique TCR beta chains included roughly 11 million shared by two or more donors. The method was immunoSEQ multiplex PCR; TCRdb's version includes in-frame clones alone and lacks a portion of them. V, J and clone size were drawn from that table, and D and trimming were deduced from the DNA. The sample carries under 110,000 clones, around 85% recorded once. This clonotype was obtained from a young man in good health and CMV-seronegative. This sequence joins TRBV7-9 and TRBJ2-3; D perhaps matches TRBD2 (5 bases). The sample taken for sequencing was PBMCs. CDR3 bases: TGTGCCAGCAGCTTAACGATAGCGGATACGCAGTATTTT. Translation: CASSLTIADTQYF.